The T cell receptor beta chain described here comes from a study of cytomegalovirus exposure and HLA in healthy donors. The CDR3 is made up of 15 amino acids. The germline gives CDR1 SNHLY, CDR2 FYNNEI. V was cut by 0 bases and J by 5 bases, with 13 bases left in between. Primers included in the PCR were 60 Vbeta and 13 Jbeta primers. The data were produced by immunoSEQ multiplex PCR, yet TCRdb's version contains in-frame clones alone and is incomplete. This table holds 95,000 to 110,000 clones, 73% found once. This clonotype originated in a man in his thirties or forties in good health and CMV-seronegative. Sample: PBMCs. J is TRBJ2-5 and V is TRBV2; a weak D match, TRBD2 (5 bases). CDR3 in amino acids: CASSEARPGWETQYF. The CDR3 DNA reads TGTGCCAGCAGTGAAGCGCGTCCGGGGTGGGAGACCCAGTACTTC. The full variable domain, with the rest looked up from reference TRBV2 and TRBJ2-5, is EPEVTQTPSHQVTQMGQEVILRCVPISNHLYFYWYRQILGQKVEFLVSFYNNEISEKSEIFDDQFSVERPDGSNFTLKIRSTKLEDSAMYFCASSEARPGWETQYFGPGTRLLVL.